This T cell receptor beta chain was obtained from a study of post-analysis software for immune sequencing data (dated by TCRdb to the mid-2010s). Context from the whole study: Recorded disease courses included relapsing-remitting, secondary progressive and progressive-relapsing multiple sclerosis, with some patients lacking subtype annotation. Patient repertoires were compared against 11 to 12 previously published healthy control repertoires from donors aged about 6 to 26 years. A subset of samples was prepared in parallel using single-end sample barcoding, then pooled and co-amplified after Illumina adapter ligation. The investigation overall reported the following: The multiple sclerosis patient group was slightly younger than the control group. Significantly higher frequencies in patients than in controls were found for a handful of TRBV segments, including TRBV5-6, TRBV5-1 and TRBV20-1. Strong co-clustering of samples prepared in the same batch was shown by direct clustering with F measure, prompting a batch-effect correction. Multiple sclerosis patients had significantly lower normalized Chao1 diversity than controls, a result that suggests substantial peripheral T-cell clonal expansion.

The method was PCR. These reads were obtained on an Illumina HiSeq 2500. Unique molecular identifiers were incorporated into TCR beta cDNA libraries to reduce PCR and sequencing biases. Per 1 to 10 million input T cells, approximately 500,000 cDNA molecules were obtained, such that each molecule approximated one T cell. The same protocol used for the earlier healthy control dataset was applied to prepare and sequence the patient libraries. Samples belonging to the same batch were prepared together, multiplexed and sequenced on a shared HiSeq lane. Under the source paper's analysis protocol: Raw barcoded reads were processed with MIGEC, and single-read molecular identifier groups were discarded before consensus assembly and CDR3 extraction. VDJtools was used for post-analysis of the clonotype tables, with diversity normalized by down-sampling every dataset to the smallest sample size. Repertoire overlap clustering matched CDR3 amino acid but not nucleotide sequences to correct batch-related cross-sample contamination. TCRdb reprocessed the public reads (quality trimming at Q25 with fastp, clone calling with MiXCR) and kept in-frame beta chains. For every CDR3 protein sequence, its rows merge into one entry that carries the most common genes and DNA. The V and J calls, along with clone size, are taken from TCRdb and not from the paper's own processing. A total of 350,000 to 450,000 distinct CDR3 sequences appear in this sample, 30% to 45% of them only once. Jointly, the top ten make up roughly 13% of the sample.

On this clonotype: The antigen this receptor binds is unknown. No clone much larger than this one lies a single base away; base qualities are absent.

To demonstrate the VDJtools post-analysis software, TCR beta repertoires were profiled from the peripheral blood of about 13 young patients with multiple sclerosis. Multiple sclerosis patients were children and adolescents aged roughly 6 to 16 years. From the cysteine up to the phenylalanine, the CDR3 has a length of 15 residues. Of all the DNA, just the CDR3 is kept, 45 bases in frame from base 1. The germline V gene (reference sequence) specifies DFQATT as CDR1 and SNEGSKA as CDR2. At the junction V is shortened by 3 bases and J by 1 base, with 15 bases in between. This chain joins TRBV20-1 to TRBJ1-1, with no confident D gene call. Sequenced input: blood. The receptor's source is a girl under 18 with multiple sclerosis. The CDR3: CSARAGLAPNTEAFF. The nucleotide sequence is given as TGCAGTGCTAGGGCCGGCCTGGCCCCGAACACTGAAGCTTTCTTT.